This is a list of T cell receptor beta chains from one sample in a study of T cell repertoires in cytomegalovirus infection. TCRdb reprocessed the reads with MiXCR, giving one entry per CDR3 protein. Among approximately 490,000 distinct CDR3 sequences listed, approximately 10% were seen once. Sequencing was performed on PBMCs. All receptors derive from a human donor in good health (CMV status not recorded). Some clones in this sample may be carry-over from other donors' samples. Both conserved end residues are part of each CDR3. D genes are given only for firm matches. The size field is filled for only some rows; it gives once, few, many or a size class.

V gene	clone size	J gene	D gene	CDR3 length	CDR3 protein	CDR3 DNA
TRBV9	-	TRBJ1-1	TRBD1	14	CASSGPTGGTEAFF	TGTGCCAGCAGCGGACCAACAGGGGGAACTGAAGCTTTCTTT
TRBV28	many	TRBJ2-2	TRBD2	20	CASSRIFWTSLAGNTGELFF	TGTGCCAGCAGTCGGATCTTTTGGACGTCCCTAGCGGGGAACACCGGGGAGCTGTTTTTT
TRBV6-6	many	TRBJ2-3	TRBD2	16	CASSEWTGGSMDTQYF	TGTGCCAGCAGTGAGTGGACGGGAGGATCTATGGATACGCAGTATTTT
TRBV6-2/TRBV6-3	many	TRBJ2-3	TRBD2	16	CASSYLSGGAVDTQYF	TGTGCCAGCAGTTACCTGTCCGGGGGGGCGGTAGATACGCAGTATTTT
TRBV12-5	-	TRBJ1-2	-	18	CASGPPGEGRRGNYGYTF	TGTGCTAGTGGTCCCCCTGGGGAGGGGCGAAGGGGGAACTATGGCTACACCTTC
TRBV6-1	many	TRBJ2-2	TRBD1	15	CASSWDRGLTGELFF	TGTGCCAGCAGCTGGGACAGGGGGCTAACCGGGGAGCTGTTTTTT
TRBV30	many	TRBJ2-3	TRBD2	14	CAWSFAGGADTQYF	TGTGCCTGGAGTTTTGCGGGAGGCGCAGATACGCAGTATTTT
TRBV14	many	TRBJ2-7	-	19	CASSRQEGEVSGISYEQYF	TGTGCCAGCAGCCGACAGGAGGGAGAGGTTAGCGGTATTTCCTACGAGCAGTACTTC
TRBV7-4	many	TRBJ1-2	TRBD1	14	CASSLGTGGASYTF	TGTGCCAGCAGCTTAGGGACAGGGGGCGCGAGCTACACCTTC
TRBV9	-	TRBJ2-3	TRBD2	17	CASSVVPTSGGTDTQYF	TGTGCCAGCAGCGTCGTTCCGACTAGCGGGGGGACAGATACGCAGTATTTT
TRBV12-3/TRBV12-4	many	TRBJ2-1	TRBD2	14	CASSLALGGNEQFF	TGTGCCAGCAGTTTAGCGCTGGGGGGGAACGAGCAGTTCTTC
TRBV2	few	TRBJ2-3	-	15	CASSGGPGRTDTQYF	TGTGCCAGCAGTGGTGGTCCGGGGCGGACAGATACGCAGTATTTT
TRBV20-1	few	TRBJ2-3	TRBD2	16	CSALGASGRGTDTQYF	TGCAGTGCTCTGGGCGCTAGCGGGAGAGGTACAGATACGCAGTATTTT
TRBV5-1	many	TRBJ2-2	-	19	CASSLDPFVKGTNTGELFF	TGCGCCAGCAGCTTGGATCCCTTTGTTAAGGGTACGAACACCGGGGAGCTGTTTTTT
TRBV7-9	many	TRBJ2-2	TRBD1	15	CASRERTGNTGELFF	TGTGCCAGCAGAGAGAGGACAGGGAACACCGGGGAGCTGTTTTTT
TRBV15	-	TRBJ2-1	-	12	CATSNRWNEQFF	TGTGCCACCAGCAACCGGTGGAATGAGCAGTTCTTC
TRBV5-4	-	TRBJ2-2	-	14	CASRSDENTGELFF	TGTGCCAGCAGGTCGGATGAGAACACCGGGGAGCTGTTTTTT
TRBV7-2	many	TRBJ2-7	TRBD1	15	CASSPRTGGSYEQYF	TGTGCCAGCAGCCCGAGGACAGGGGGCTCCTACGAGCAGTACTTC
TRBV9	-	TRBJ1-5	TRBD1	13	CASGGTGGQPQHF	TGTGCCAGCGGTGGGACAGGAGGTCAGCCCCAGCATTTT
TRBV7-9	many	TRBJ2-1	TRBD1	15	CASSLGQGLGNEQFF	TGTGCCAGCAGCTTAGGACAGGGTTTAGGCAATGAGCAGTTCTTC
TRBV7-3	many	TRBJ2-2	-	14	CASSAGQNTGELFF	TGTGCCAGCAGCGCGGGGCAGAACACCGGGGAGCTGTTTTTT
TRBV28	few	TRBJ2-5	-	14	CASSFDSSQETQYF	TGTGCCAGCAGTTTTGACAGCAGCCAAGAGACCCAGTACTTC
TRBV27	many	TRBJ2-7	TRBD1	17	CATIRFGGQVSSYEQYF	TGTGCCACCATTAGATTTGGGGGACAGGTTAGCTCCTACGAGCAGTACTTC
TRBV7-9	many	TRBJ1-2	TRBD1	15	CASSPPAGQGYGYTF	TGTGCCAGCAGCCCACCAGCGGGACAGGGCTATGGCTACACCTTC
TRBV5-6	many	TRBJ1-5	TRBD1	16	CASSLAPGQLNQPQHF	TGTGCCAGCAGCTTAGCTCCGGGACAGCTCAATCAGCCCCAGCATTTT
TRBV6-5	many	TRBJ2-2	TRBD2	14	CASVGGGPTGELFF	TGTGCCAGCGTGGGGGGAGGGCCCACCGGGGAGCTGTTTTTT
TRBV7-9	-	TRBJ1-1	-	14	CASSLAGEGVRAFF	TGTGCCAGCAGCTTAGCCGGGGAGGGGGTGCGAGCTTTCTTT
TRBV19	many	TRBJ1-5	TRBD1	15	CASSIGQGMDQPQHF	TGTGCCAGTAGTATTGGACAGGGTATGGATCAGCCCCAGCATTTT
TRBV7-2	many	TRBJ1-2	-	13	CASSLDIPISYTF	TGTGCCAGCAGCTTAGACATTCCCATAAGCTACACCTTC
TRBV3-1	many	TRBJ2-5	-	15	CASSQELASQETQYF	TGTGCCAGCAGCCAAGAACTGGCTAGCCAAGAGACCCAGTACTTC